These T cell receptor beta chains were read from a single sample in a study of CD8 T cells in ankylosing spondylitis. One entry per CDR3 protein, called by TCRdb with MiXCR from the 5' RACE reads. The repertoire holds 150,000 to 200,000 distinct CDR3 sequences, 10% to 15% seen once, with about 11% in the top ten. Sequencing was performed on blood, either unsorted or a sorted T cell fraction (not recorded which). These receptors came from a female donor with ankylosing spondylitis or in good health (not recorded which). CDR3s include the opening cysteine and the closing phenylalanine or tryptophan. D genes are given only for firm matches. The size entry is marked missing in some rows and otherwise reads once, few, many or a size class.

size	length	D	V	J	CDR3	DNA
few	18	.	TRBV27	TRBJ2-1	CASRREETNRVSYNEQFF	TGTGCCAGCAGAAGAGAAGAAACGAACAGGGTATCCTACAATGAGCAGTTCTTC
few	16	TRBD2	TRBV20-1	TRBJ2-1	CSARDGGLALLNEQFF	TGCAGTGCTAGAGATGGGGGACTAGCACTGCTCAATGAGCAGTTCTTC
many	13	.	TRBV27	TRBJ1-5	CASSLGGVQPQHF	TGTGCCAGCAGTCTCGGGGGGGTCCAGCCCCAGCATTTT
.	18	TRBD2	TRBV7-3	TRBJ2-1	CASSLLRLAGVWFYEQFF	TGTGCCAGCAGCCTATTAAGGCTAGCGGGAGTGTGGTTCTATGAGCAGTTCTTC
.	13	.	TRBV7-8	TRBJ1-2	CASRGQGDYGYTF	TGTGCCAGCAGGGGTCAGGGAGACTATGGCTACACCTTC
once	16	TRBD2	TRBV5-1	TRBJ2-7	CASSYNLRLASYEQYF	TGCGCCAGCAGCTACAACCTGCGACTAGCGTCCTACGAGCAGTACTTC
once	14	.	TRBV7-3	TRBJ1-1	CASSHRRRETEAFF	TGTGCCAGCAGCCATCGGAGGCGGGAGACTGAAGCTTTCTTT
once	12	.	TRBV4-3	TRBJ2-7	CASSQLGEEQYF	TGCGCCAGCAGCCAATTGGGTGAGGAGCAGTACTTC
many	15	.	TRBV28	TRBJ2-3	CASSLSSLSTDTQYF	TGTGCCAGCAGTTTATCTAGTCTTAGCACAGATACGCAGTATTTT
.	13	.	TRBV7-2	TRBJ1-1	CASSLGQGLMAFF	TGTGCCAGCAGCTTAGGTCAGGGACTCATGGCTTTCTTT
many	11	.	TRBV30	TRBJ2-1	CAWSPQDEQFF	TGTGCCTGGAGCCCTCAGGATGAGCAGTTCTTC
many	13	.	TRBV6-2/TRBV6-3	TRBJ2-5	CASSYAVAETQYF	TGTGCCAGCAGTTACGCGGTAGCCGAGACCCAGTACTTC
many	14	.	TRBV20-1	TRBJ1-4	CSAREISGNEKLFF	TGCAGTGCTAGAGAGATCAGCGGTAATGAAAAACTGTTTTTT
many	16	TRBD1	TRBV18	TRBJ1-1	CASSPRLTGANTEAFF	TGTGCCAGCTCACCACGGTTGACAGGGGCGAACACTGAAGCTTTCTTT
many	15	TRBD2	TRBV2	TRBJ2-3	CARRKAGVSTDTQYF	TGTGCCAGGAGAAAAGCGGGAGTCAGCACAGATACGCAGTATTTT
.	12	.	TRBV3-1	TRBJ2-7	CASSQTAGMEYF	TGTGCCAGCAGCCAAACAGCAGGGATGGAATACTTC
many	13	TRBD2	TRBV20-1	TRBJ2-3	CSGERGGTDTQYF	TGCAGTGGCGAGAGGGGAGGGACAGATACGCAGTATTTT
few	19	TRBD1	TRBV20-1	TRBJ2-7	CSARSGRQGRWERSYEQYF	TGCAGTGCTAGATCAGGGAGACAGGGACGGTGGGAGAGGTCCTACGAGCAGTACTTC
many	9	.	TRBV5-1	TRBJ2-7	CASRYEQYF	TGCGCCAGCAGATACGAGCAGTACTTC
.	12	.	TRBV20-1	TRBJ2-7	CSATGTGYEQYF	TGCAGTGCCACAGGGACTGGGTACGAGCAGTACTTC
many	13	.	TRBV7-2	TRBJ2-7	CASSLIGAYEQYF	TGTGCCAGCAGCTTAATAGGGGCCTACGAGCAGTACTTC
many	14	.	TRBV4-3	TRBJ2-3	CASSQDNYADTQYF	TGCGCCAGCAGCCAAGATAACTACGCAGATACGCAGTATTTT
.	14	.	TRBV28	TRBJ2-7	CASSFVEGGSEQYF	TGTGCCAGCAGTTTCGTGGAGGGGGGAAGCGAGCAGTACTTC
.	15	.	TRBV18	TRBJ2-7	CASSPGAGPNYEQYF	TGTGCCAGCTCACCAGGAGCAGGGCCCAACTACGAGCAGTACTTC
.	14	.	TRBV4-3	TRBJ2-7	CASSLPPGSYEQYF	TGCGCCAGCAGTTTGCCCCCGGGCTCCTACGAGCAGTACTTC
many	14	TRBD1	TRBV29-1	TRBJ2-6	CSVIQGIGANVLTF	TGCAGCGTGATACAGGGGATTGGAGCCAACGTCCTGACTTTC
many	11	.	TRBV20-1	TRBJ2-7	CTDYGCVVQYF	.
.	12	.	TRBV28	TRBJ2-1	CASRLAGNEQFF	TGTGCCAGCAGACTAGCTGGGAATGAGCAGTTCTTC
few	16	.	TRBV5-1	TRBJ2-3	CASSLALGAHTDTQYF	TGCGCCAGCAGCTTGGCCTTGGGGGCCCACACAGATACGCAGTATTTT
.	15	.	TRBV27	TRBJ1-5	CASRETDGSNQPQHF	TGTGCCAGCAGAGAGACAGACGGAAGCAATCAGCCCCAGCATTTT
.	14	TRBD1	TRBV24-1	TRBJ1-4	CATSDTQGAEKLFF	TGTGCCACCAGTGACACTCAGGGGGCTGAAAAACTGTTTTTT
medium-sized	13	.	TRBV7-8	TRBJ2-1	CASSLMMEGRNFF	TGTGCCAGCAGCTTAATGATGGAGGGCAGAAACTTCTTC
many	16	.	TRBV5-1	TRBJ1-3	CASSLTLQGSGNTIYF	TGCGCCAGCAGCTTGACCCTACAGGGCTCCGGAAACACCATATATTTT
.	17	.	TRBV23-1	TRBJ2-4	CASPWLSAILAKNIQYF	TGCGCCAGCCCATGGTTGAGCGCCATCCTAGCCAAAAACATTCAGTACTTC
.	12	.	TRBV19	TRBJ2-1	CASSPGSSQQFF	TGTGCCAGTAGCCCCGGCAGTAGTCAGCAGTTCTTC